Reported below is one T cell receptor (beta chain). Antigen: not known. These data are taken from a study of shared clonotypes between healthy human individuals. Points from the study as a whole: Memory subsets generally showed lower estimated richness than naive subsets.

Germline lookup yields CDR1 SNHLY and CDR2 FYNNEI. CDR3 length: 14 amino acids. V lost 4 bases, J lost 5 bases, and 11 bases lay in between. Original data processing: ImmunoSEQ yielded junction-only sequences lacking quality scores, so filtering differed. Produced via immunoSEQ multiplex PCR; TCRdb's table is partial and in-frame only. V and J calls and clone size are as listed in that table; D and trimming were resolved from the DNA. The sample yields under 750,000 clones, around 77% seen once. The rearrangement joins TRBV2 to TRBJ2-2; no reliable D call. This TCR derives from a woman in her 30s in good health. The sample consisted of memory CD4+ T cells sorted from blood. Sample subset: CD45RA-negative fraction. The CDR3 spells CASSVWASTGELFF. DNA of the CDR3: TGTGCCAGCAGTGTTTGGGCGTCTACCGGGGAGCTGTTTTTT.